A selection of T cell receptor beta chains follows, all from one sample in a study of blood T cell repertoires in COVID-19. Profiled with immunoSEQ multiplex PCR; TCRdb holds only in-frame clones, not every one. The sample includes 200,000 or so clones, around 85% seen only once; the top ten take 0.75% to 0.9%. The sequencing input was peripheral blood. The receptors stem from a woman in her sixties or seventies with acute or convalescent COVID-19. The CDR3 runs from the conserved cysteine through the conserved F or W. A D gene is named only where the DNA matches it firmly. The size entry is marked missing in some rows and otherwise reads once, few, many or a size class.

size,V,D,J,CDR3,DNA
NA,TRBV19,NA,TRBJ2-6,CASSLLAPSSGANVLTF,TGTGCCAGTAGTCTACTAGCACCCAGCTCTGGGGCCAACGTCCTGACTTTC
NA,TRBV7-2,TRBD2,TRBJ2-3,CASSPSGRAGDTQYF,TGTGCCAGCAGCCCGAGCGGGAGGGCGGGAGATACGCAGTATTTT
NA,TRBV19,NA,TRBJ1-2,CASSIGQEYGYTF,TGTGCCAGTAGTATAGGGCAGGAATATGGCTACACCTTC
NA,TRBV6-6,NA,TRBJ1-2,CASSPDRRYGYTF,TGTGCCAGCAGCCCTGATCGGAGATATGGCTACACCTTC
NA,TRBV3-1/TRBV3-2,NA,TRBJ1-1,CASSQAPRGNTEAFF,TGTGCCAGCAGCCAAGCCCCCCGGGGGAACACTGAAGCTTTCTTT
NA,TRBV5-1,NA,TRBJ1-1,CASSLEGHLNTEAFF,TGCGCCAGCAGCTTGGAGGGACACCTGAACACTGAAGCTTTCTTT
NA,TRBV3-1/TRBV3-2,NA,TRBJ2-2,CASSQDPRGELFF,TGTGCCAGCAGCCAAGATCCGCGGGGGGAGCTGTTTTTT
NA,TRBV11-3,NA,TRBJ2-2,CASSFTSNTGELFF,TGTGCCAGCAGCTTTACATCGAACACCGGGGAGCTGTTTTTT
NA,TRBV21-1,NA,TRBJ1-5,CASSKGKGNQPQHF,TGTGCCAGCAGCAAAGGTAAGGGGAATCAGCCCCAGCATTTT
NA,TRBV18,TRBD1,TRBJ1-2,CASSPTGTGPLGGYTF,TGTGCCAGCTCACCTACTGGGACAGGGCCGCTTGGTGGCTACACCTTC
NA,TRBV5-4,NA,TRBJ2-1,CASRMRSSYNEQFF,TGTGCCAGCAGGATGCGTTCCTCCTACAATGAGCAGTTCTTC
few,TRBV4-1,NA,TRBJ1-1,CASSQDGRGLGEAFF,TGCGCCAGCAGCCAAGATGGGCGGGGTTTAGGTGAAGCTTTCTTT
NA,TRBV2,NA,TRBJ1-6,CASSVYQGGISPLHF,TGTGCCAGCAGTGTTTATCAGGGTGGTATATCACCCCTCCACTTT
NA,TRBV7-8,NA,TRBJ1-1,CASSTGTEAFF,TGTGCCAGCAGTACCGGGACAGAAGCTTTCTTT
NA,TRBV28,TRBD1,TRBJ1-1,CASSLGQGSTEAFF,TGTGCCAGCAGTTTGGGACAGGGAAGCACTGAAGCTTTCTTT
NA,TRBV3-1/TRBV3-2,TRBD2,TRBJ2-3,CASSLLTSGRPDTQYF,TGTGCCAGCAGCCTCCTGACTAGCGGGAGACCAGATACGCAGTATTTT
NA,TRBV2,NA,TRBJ2-2,CASSEALGRVGTGELFF,TGTGCCAGCAGTGAAGCTCTTGGCAGGGTGGGCACCGGGGAGCTGTTTTTT
NA,TRBV6-5,NA,TRBJ1-4,CASSQGDSGREKLFF,TGTGCCAGCAGCCAAGGGGACTCAGGGAGGGAAAAACTGTTTTTT
NA,TRBV5-1,NA,TRBJ2-5,CASSLAGRGSAQYF,TGCGCCAGCAGCTTGGCAGGCAGGGGTTCGGCCCAGTACTTC
NA,TRBV6-6,TRBD1,TRBJ1-1,CASKKTGAMNTEAFF,TGTGCCAGCAAGAAAACAGGGGCCATGAACACTGAAGCTTTCTTT
few,TRBV29-1,NA,TRBJ2-7,CSVEDRPFSYEQYF,TGCAGCGTTGAAGACAGGCCCTTCTCCTACGAGCAGTACTTC
NA,TRBV7-2,NA,TRBJ2-1,CASSAGQWIQFF,TGTGCCAGCAGCGCAGGACAGTGGATACAGTTCTTC
NA,TRBV9,NA,TRBJ1-1,CASTRSGVNTEAFF,TGTGCCAGCACCAGAAGCGGAGTGAACACTGAAGCTTTCTTT
NA,TRBV27,NA,TRBJ1-6,CASSLGRSGGRASPLHF,TGTGCCAGCAGTTTGGGACGGTCCGGGGGGCGGGCTTCACCCCTCCACTTT
NA,TRBV6-5,TRBD1,TRBJ1-2,CASTAGGYGYTF,TGTGCCAGCACGGCAGGGGGCTATGGCTACACCTTC
NA,TRBV11-2,NA,TRBJ2-7,CASSTLTIGVPYEQYF,TGTGCCAGCAGCACGCTAACAATCGGGGTCCCCTACGAGCAGTACTTC
NA,TRBV29-1,NA,TRBJ2-2,CSATGSLYNTGELFF,TGCAGCGCGACAGGCTCACTCTACAACACCGGGGAGCTGTTTTTT
NA,TRBV15,NA,TRBJ1-4,CATSRGAVREKLFF,TGTGCCACCAGCAGAGGGGCAGTACGTGAAAAACTGTTTTTT
NA,TRBV7-2,NA,TRBJ2-3,CASSSLDSYTDTQYF,TGTGCCAGCAGCTCCTTGGACTCCTACACAGATACGCAGTATTTT
NA,TRBV6-4,TRBD1,TRBJ2-2,CASSERGPTNTGELFF,TGTGCCAGCAGTGAGAGGGGGCCAACGAACACCGGGGAGCTGTTTTTT
NA,TRBV21-1,NA,TRBJ1-5,CASSRGVNQPQHF,TGTGCCAGCAGCAGGGGGGTCAATCAGCCCCAGCATTTT
few,TRBV7-3,TRBD2,TRBJ2-2,CASSSLAGGTGELFF,TGTGCCAGCAGCTCCCTAGCGGGAGGGACCGGGGAGCTGTTTTTT
NA,TRBV6-1,TRBD2,TRBJ2-1,CASSVGLAGVETGQFF,TGTGCCAGCAGTGTAGGACTAGCGGGAGTAGAAACGGGGCAGTTCTTC
NA,TRBV28,NA,TRBJ1-2,CASSSSGTRGYGYTF,TGTGCCAGCAGTTCATCCGGGACTAGGGGGTATGGCTACACCTTC
NA,TRBV5-1,NA,TRBJ1-2,CASSLYPQSNYGYTF,TGCGCCAGCAGCTTGTACCCTCAGTCTAACTATGGCTACACCTTC
NA,TRBV24-1,NA,TRBJ2-3,CATSGPDTQYF,TGTGCCACCAGTGGGCCAGATACGCAGTATTTT
NA,TRBV12-3/TRBV12-4,NA,TRBJ2-1,CASNLQNYNEQFF,TGTGCCAGCAACTTACAGAATTACAATGAGCAGTTCTTC
NA,TRBV5-4,NA,TRBJ1-6,CASSLAGDNSPLHF,TGTGCCAGCAGCTTGGCGGGAGATAATTCACCCCTCCACTTT
NA,TRBV4-3,NA,TRBJ2-1,CASSQAGITYNEQFF,TGCGCCAGCAGCCAAGCCGGGATTACTTACAATGAGCAGTTCTTC
NA,TRBV7-6,TRBD2,TRBJ2-3,CASSLPPWREEDTQYF,TGTGCCAGCAGCTTACCCCCTTGGCGGGAGGAGGATACGCAGTATTTT
NA,TRBV7-9,NA,TRBJ1-6,CASSPSSSLHF,TGTGCCAGCAGCCCCTCGTCGTCCCTCCACTTT
NA,TRBV5-1,NA,TRBJ2-6,CASSSLAGSSGANVLTF,TGCGCCAGCAGCTCATTAGCCGGAAGCTCTGGGGCCAACGTCCTGACTTTC
NA,TRBV11-1,NA,TRBJ1-1,CASSRGTEAFF,TGTGCCAGCAGTCGGGGGACTGAAGCTTTCTTT
NA,TRBV6-1,TRBD1,TRBJ1-1,CASSERTGGTEAFF,TGTGCCAGCAGTGAAAGAACAGGGGGCACTGAAGCTTTCTTT
NA,TRBV2,NA,TRBJ1-1,CASTGDTEAFF,TGTGCCAGCACAGGGGACACTGAAGCTTTCTTT
few,TRBV3-1/TRBV3-2,NA,TRBJ2-4,CASSQQGAGDIQYF,TGTGCCAGCAGCCAGCAGGGGGCGGGGGACATTCAGTACTTC
NA,TRBV18,NA,TRBJ2-3,CASSPGTLPWADTQYF,TGTGCCAGCTCACCGGGGACACTTCCTTGGGCAGATACGCAGTATTTT
few,TRBV5-1,TRBD1,TRBJ1-4,CASSPGRTGKNEKLFF,TGCGCCAGCAGCCCAGGGCGGACAGGAAAAAATGAAAAACTGTTTTTT
NA,TRBV7-2,TRBD1,TRBJ2-5,CASSPPGQGLTQYF,TGTGCCAGCAGCCCACCGGGACAGGGGTTGACCCAGTACTTC
NA,TRBV5-1,NA,TRBJ2-3,CASSLVATSTDTQYF,TGCGCCAGCAGCTTGGTGGCGACTAGCACAGATACGCAGTATTTT
NA,TRBV27,TRBD2,TRBJ2-7,CASSLSGTSGGRRGREQYF,TGTGCCAGCAGTTTATCCGGGACTAGCGGGGGCAGACGCGGTCGGGAGCAGTACTTC
NA,TRBV29-1,TRBD1,TRBJ1-1,CSVFQGAAFF,TGCAGCGTCTTTCAGGGGGCTGCTTTCTTT
NA,TRBV5-6,NA,TRBJ1-5,CASSATGTNQPQHF,TGTGCCAGCAGCGCTACAGGGACAAATCAGCCCCAGCATTTT
NA,TRBV7-2,TRBD1,TRBJ1-2,CASSPGQMYGYTF,TGTGCCAGCAGCCCGGGACAGATGTATGGCTACACCTTC
NA,TRBV11-2,NA,TRBJ2-1,CASSPTGSYNEQFF,TGTGCCAGCAGCCCGACAGGATCCTACAATGAGCAGTTCTTC
NA,TRBV5-1,NA,TRBJ1-1,CASSRTAMNTEAFF,TGCGCCAGCAGCAGGACTGCCATGAACACTGAAGCTTTCTTT
NA,TRBV6-6,NA,TRBJ1-5,CASTPTGQGQPQHF,TGTGCCAGCACGCCAACAGGGCAAGGGCAGCCCCAGCATTTT
NA,TRBV28,TRBD2,TRBJ2-7,CASSLSSRERSEQYF,TGTGCCAGCAGTTTATCGTCGCGGGAGAGATCCGAGCAGTACTTC